This TCR beta chain was found in a study of beta chain features in type 1 diabetes. Across the whole study: Across all samples, fewer than 140 million sorted cells were examined. Notes on the study in general: VDJ junctions sequenced from type 1 diabetes patients showed fewer insertions and more deletions.

This clone came up a few times. Antigen unknown. Every bit of the isolated RNA underwent reverse transcription, so sequencing read expressed TCRB transcripts. Repertoires were generated with immunoSEQ multiplex PCR, while TCRdb's copy carries only in-frame clones and drops some. The sample records 850,000 to 900,000 clones, roughly a sixth being singletons. This CDR3 has 15 amino acids. Germline V gene lookup returns CDR1 SEHNR and CDR2 FQNEAQ (reference sequence). V lost 1 base to trimming and J lost 5 bases, with 14 bases between them. Staining for CD45RO/CCR7/CD25/CD127/CD95/CD27 allowed sorting of CD4+ naive, central memory, regulatory and stem cell-like memory cells.

This chain links TRBV7-9 with TRBJ1-1, with no clear D. The source is a woman between 18 and 30 years old in good health. Sample: naive CD4+ T cells from blood. As DNA, the CDR3 is TGTGCCAGCAGCTTAGTAGTGGGAGATGGGACTGAAGCTTTCTTT. Protein: CASSLVVGDGTEAFF.